This record concerns one T cell receptor (beta chain) sequence. Antigen specificity is unknown. With random hexamers, about 0.5 to 1 ug RNA was reverse transcribed. In TCRdb, the immunoSEQ multiplex PCR reads were re-called with MiXCR into one record per CDR3 protein. The table has over 150,000 distinct CDR3 sequences, more than 95% seen once. This sample is drawn from a study of CD8 T cells in Susac syndrome. As for the study in general: Treatment at blood withdrawal was none, corticosteroids, or intravenous immunoglobulin alone in Susac syndrome patients.

Study findings and constraints: Repertoires of Susac syndrome CD4+ T cells lacked clonal expansion.

Trimming took off 5 bases at V and 9 bases at J, with 17 bases between the two ends. The CDR3 length is 14 residues. Germline V CDR1 and CDR2: LNHDA, SQIVND (reference sequence). The sample was CD4+ T cells from PBMCs. The sequence was obtained from a human donor with Susac syndrome. The chain couples TRBV19 to TRBJ1-5; TRBD1 might be the D (5 bases). CDR3 DNA: TGTGCCAGTAGTCTGGACATGGGGCGGGGGCCCCAGCATTTT. Its protein is CASSLDMGRGPQHF.